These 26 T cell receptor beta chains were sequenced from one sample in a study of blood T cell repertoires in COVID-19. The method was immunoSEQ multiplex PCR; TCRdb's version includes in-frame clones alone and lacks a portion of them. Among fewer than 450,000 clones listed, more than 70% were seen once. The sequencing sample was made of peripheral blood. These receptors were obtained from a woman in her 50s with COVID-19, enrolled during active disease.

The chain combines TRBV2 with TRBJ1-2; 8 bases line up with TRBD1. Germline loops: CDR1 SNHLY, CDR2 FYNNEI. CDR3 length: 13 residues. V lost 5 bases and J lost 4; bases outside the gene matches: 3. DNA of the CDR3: TGTGCCAGCAGTCGGACAGGGATCTATGGCTACACCTTC. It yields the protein CASSRTGIYGYTF.

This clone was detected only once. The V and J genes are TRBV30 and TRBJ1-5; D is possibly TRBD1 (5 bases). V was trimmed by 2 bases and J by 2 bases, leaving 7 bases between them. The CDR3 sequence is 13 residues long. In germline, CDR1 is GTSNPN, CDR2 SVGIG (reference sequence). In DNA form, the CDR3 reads TGTGCCTGGAGTCTAGGGGGCAATCAGCCCCAGCATTTT. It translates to CAWSLGGNQPQHF.

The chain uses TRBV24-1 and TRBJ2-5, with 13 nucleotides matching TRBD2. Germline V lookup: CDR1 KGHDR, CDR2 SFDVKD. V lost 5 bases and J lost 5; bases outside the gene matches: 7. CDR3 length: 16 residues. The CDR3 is CATSATSTSGGETQYF. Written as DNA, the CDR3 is TGTGCCACCAGTGCCACATCGACTAGCGGGGGGGAGACCCAGTACTTC.

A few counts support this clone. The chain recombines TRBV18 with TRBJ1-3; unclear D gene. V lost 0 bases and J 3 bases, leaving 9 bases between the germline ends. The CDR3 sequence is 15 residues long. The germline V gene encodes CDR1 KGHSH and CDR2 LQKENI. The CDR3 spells CASSPPRTVGNTIYF. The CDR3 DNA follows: TGTGCCAGCTCACCACCGCGGACTGTTGGAAACACCATATATTTT.

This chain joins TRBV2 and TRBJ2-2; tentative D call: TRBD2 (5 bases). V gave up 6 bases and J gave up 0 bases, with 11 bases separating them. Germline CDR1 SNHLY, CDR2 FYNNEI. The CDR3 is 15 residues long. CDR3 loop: CASRPTRTNTGELFF. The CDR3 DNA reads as TGTGCCAGCAGACCCACTAGGACGAACACCGGGGAGCTGTTTTTT.

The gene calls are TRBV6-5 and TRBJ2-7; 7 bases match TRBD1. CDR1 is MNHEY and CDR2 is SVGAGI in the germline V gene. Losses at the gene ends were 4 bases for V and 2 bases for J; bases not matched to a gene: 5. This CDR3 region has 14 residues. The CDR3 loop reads CASSFIQGAYEQYF. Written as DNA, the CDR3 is TGTGCCAGCAGTTTTATCCAGGGGGCCTACGAGCAGTACTTC.

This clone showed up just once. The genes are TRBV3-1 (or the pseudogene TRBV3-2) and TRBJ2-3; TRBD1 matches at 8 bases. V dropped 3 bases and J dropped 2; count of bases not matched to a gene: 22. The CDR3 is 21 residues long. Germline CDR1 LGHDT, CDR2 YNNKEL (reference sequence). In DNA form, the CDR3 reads TGTGCCAGCAGCCAGCCACTGACAGGGGACTTGCAACGGGGGATCACAGATACGCAGTATTTT. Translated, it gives CASSQPLTGDLQRGITDTQYF.

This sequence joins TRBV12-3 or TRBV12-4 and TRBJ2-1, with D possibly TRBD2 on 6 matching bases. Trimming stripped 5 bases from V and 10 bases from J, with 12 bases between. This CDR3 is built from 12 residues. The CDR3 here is CASSPTGGEQFF. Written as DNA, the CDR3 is TGTGCCAGCAGTCCGACTGGGGGGGAGCAGTTCTTC.

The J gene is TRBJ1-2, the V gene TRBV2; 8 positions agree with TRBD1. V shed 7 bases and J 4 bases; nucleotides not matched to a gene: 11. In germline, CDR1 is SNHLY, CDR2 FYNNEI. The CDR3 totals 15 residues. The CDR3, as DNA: TGTGCCAGCACCCTGGACAGGGATCCCTTCTATGGCTACACCTTC. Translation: CASTLDRDPFYGYTF. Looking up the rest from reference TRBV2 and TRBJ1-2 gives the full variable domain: EPEVTQTPSHQVTQMGQEVILRCVPISNHLYFYWYRQILGQKVEFLVSFYNNEISEKSEIFDDQFSVERPDGSNFTLKIRSTKLEDSAMYFCASTLDRDPFYGYTFGSGTRLTVV.

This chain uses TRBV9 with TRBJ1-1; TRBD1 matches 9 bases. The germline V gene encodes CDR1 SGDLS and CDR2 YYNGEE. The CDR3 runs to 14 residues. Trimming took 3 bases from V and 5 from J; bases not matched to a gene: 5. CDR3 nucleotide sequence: TGTGCCAGCAGCGACTACAGGGGGCAGACTGAAGCTTTCTTT. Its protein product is CASSDYRGQTEAFF.

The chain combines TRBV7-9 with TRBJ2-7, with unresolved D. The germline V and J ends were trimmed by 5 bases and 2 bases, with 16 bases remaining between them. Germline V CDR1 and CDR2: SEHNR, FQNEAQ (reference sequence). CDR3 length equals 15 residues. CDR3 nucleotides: TGTGCCAGCAGCCTATCAAGCGTCGCCGCCTACGAGCAGTACTTC. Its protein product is CASSLSSVAAYEQYF.

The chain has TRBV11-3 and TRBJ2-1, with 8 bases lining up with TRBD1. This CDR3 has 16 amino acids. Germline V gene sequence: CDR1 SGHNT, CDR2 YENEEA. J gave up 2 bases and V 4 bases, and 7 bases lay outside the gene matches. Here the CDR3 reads CASSYDHRGTYNEQFF. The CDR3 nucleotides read TGTGCCAGCAGCTACGACCACAGGGGGACCTACAATGAGCAGTTCTTC. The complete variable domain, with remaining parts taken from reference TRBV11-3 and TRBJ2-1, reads EAGVVQSPRYKIIEKKQPVAFWCNPISGHNTLYWYLQNLGQGPELLIRYENEEAVDDSQLPKDRFSAERLKGVDSTLKIQPAELGDSAVYLCASSYDHRGTYNEQFFGPGTRLTVL.

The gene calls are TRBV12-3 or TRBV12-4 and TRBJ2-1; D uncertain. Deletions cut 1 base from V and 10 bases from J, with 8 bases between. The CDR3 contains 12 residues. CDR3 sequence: CASSLGQLEQFF. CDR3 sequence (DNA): TGTGCCAGCAGTTTAGGTCAACTCGAGCAGTTCTTC.

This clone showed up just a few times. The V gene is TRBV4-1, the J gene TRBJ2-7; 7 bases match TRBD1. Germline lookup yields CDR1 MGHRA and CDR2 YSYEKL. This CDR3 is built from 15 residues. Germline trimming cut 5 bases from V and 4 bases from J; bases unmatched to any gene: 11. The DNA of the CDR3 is TGCGCCAGCAGCTTACCCGGGACAGCGGTTTACGAGCAGTACTTC. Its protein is CASSLPGTAVYEQYF.

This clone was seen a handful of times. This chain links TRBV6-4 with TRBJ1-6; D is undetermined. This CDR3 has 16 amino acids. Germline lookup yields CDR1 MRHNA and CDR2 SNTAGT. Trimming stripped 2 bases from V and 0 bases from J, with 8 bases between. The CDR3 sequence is CASSDTASSYNSPLHF. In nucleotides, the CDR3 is TGTGCCAGCAGTGACACCGCGAGCTCCTATAATTCACCCCTCCACTTT.

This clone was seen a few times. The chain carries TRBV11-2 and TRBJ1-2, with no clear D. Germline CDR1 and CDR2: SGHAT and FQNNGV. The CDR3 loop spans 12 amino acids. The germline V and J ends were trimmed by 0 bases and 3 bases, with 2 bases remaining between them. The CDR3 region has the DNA TGTGCCAGCAGCTTAGACGACTATGGCTACACCTTC. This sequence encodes CASSLDDYGYTF. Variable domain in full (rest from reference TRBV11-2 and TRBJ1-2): EAGVAQSPRYKIIEKRQSVAFWCNPISGHATLYWYQQILGQGPKLLIQFQNNGVVDDSQLPKDRFSAERLKGVDSTLKIQPAKLEDSAVYLCASSLDDYGYTFGSGTRLTVV.

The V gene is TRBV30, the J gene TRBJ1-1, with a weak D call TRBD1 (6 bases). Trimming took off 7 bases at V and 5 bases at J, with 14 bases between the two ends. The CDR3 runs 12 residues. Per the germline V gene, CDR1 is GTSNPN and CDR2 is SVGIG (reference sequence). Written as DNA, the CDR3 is TGTGCCTACCTTACAGGGATTACTGAAGCTTTCTTT. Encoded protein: CAYLTGITEAFF.

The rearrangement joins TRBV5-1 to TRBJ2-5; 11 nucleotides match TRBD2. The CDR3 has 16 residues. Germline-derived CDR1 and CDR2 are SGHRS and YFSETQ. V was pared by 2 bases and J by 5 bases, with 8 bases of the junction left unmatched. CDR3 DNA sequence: TGCGCCAGCAGCTTCGCACCTAGCGGGGGGCAGGAGACCCAGTACTTC. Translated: CASSFAPSGGQETQYF.

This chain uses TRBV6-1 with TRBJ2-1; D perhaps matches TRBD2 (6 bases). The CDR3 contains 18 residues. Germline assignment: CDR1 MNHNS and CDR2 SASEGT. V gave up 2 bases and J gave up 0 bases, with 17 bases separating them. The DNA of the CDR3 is TGTGCCAGCAGTGAAATCCTCGGGGGAGACAGCTCCTACAATGAGCAGTTCTTC. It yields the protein CASSEILGGDSSYNEQFF.

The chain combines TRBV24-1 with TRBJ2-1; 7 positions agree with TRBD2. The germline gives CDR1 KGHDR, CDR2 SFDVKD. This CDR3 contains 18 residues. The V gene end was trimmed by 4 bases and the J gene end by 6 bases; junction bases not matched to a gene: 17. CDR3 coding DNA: TGTGCCACCAGTGACCCTTCAGGGAGCGGGGAGAGTCCCAATGAGCAGTTCTTC. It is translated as CATSDPSGSGESPNEQFF.

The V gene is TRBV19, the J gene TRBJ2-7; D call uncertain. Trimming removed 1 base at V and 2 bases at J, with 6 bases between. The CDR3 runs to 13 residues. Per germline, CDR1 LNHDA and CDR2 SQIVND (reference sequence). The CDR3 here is CASSIGYTYEQYF. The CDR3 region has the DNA TGTGCCAGTAGTATAGGTTACACCTACGAGCAGTACTTC.

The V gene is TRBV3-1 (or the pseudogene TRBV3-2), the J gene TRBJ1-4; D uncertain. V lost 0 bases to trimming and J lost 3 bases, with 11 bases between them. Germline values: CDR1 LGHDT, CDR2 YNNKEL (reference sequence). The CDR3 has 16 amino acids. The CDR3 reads CASSQDFGVPNEKLFF. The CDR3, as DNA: TGTGCCAGCAGCCAAGATTTCGGGGTACCTAATGAAAAACTGTTTTTT.

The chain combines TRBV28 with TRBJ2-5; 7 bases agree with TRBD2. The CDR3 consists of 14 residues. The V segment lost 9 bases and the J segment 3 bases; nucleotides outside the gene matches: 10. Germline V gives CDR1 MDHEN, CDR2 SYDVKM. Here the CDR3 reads CASSAGTMKETQYF. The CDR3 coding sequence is TGTGCCAGTTCCGCCGGGACTATGAAAGAGACCCAGTACTTC.

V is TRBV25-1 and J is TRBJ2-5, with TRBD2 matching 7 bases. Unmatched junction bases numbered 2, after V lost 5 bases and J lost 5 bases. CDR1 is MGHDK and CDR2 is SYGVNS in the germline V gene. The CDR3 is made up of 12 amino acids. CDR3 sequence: CASSPGGETQYF. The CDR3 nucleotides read TGTGCCAGCAGTCCGGGGGGTGAGACCCAGTACTTC.

The CDR3 protein is CASSVTGGSGLDGYTF. CDR3 sequence (DNA): TGTGCCAGTAGTGTTACCGGGGGATCGGGATTGGATGGCTACACCTTC. This sequence joins TRBV19 and TRBJ1-2; TRBD1 might be the D (5 bases). The germline V gene encodes CDR1 LNHDA and CDR2 SQIVND (reference sequence). The germline V and J ends were trimmed by 5 bases and 6 bases, with 22 bases remaining between them. This CDR3 spans 16 amino acids.

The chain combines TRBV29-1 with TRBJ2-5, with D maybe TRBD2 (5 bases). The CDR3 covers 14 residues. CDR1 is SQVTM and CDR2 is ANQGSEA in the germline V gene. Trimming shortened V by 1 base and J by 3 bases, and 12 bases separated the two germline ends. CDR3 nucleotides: TGCAGCGTTGAAGGTGGGCACGGGGAAGAGACCCAGTACTTC. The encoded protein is CSVEGGHGEETQYF.